This T cell receptor (beta chain) was identified during a study of T cell responses to AZD1222 COVID-19 vaccine. Study-level background: Both about-4-week and about-12-week second-dose recipients were combined.

The V and J ends lost 2 bases and 0 bases respectively, with 9 bases between them. This CDR3 spans 14 amino acids. The germline gives CDR1 SGHKS, CDR2 YYEKEE (reference sequence). General study results and limits: Donors, mostly white British, included more females; clonal diversity was possibly underestimated.

Points on this clone: Its antigen is still unknown.

The data were produced by immunoSEQ multiplex PCR, yet TCRdb's version contains in-frame clones alone and is incomplete. The repertoire has 95,000 to 150,000 clones, approximately 87% of them found once; the top ten carry about 10%. Here the sequenced sample was peripheral blood, taken on day 0 of AZD1222 vaccination. The rearrangement uses TRBV5-5 and TRBJ2-7, with D uncertain. The TCR was taken from an adult in good health. Here the CDR3 DNA reads TGTGCCAGCAGCTTTCGTCAGAGCTCCTACGAGCAGTACTTC. Its protein is CASSFRQSSYEQYF.